Listed below are T cell receptor beta chains from one sample, sequenced in a study of shared clonotypes between healthy human individuals. Some clones are missing from TCRdb's copy, which holds only in-frame ones; the method was immunoSEQ multiplex PCR. This table has some 490,000 clones, over 70% appearing once. The sample consisted of PBMCs. These receptors originate from a woman aged 40 to 50 in good health. Some clones in this sample may be carry-over from other donors' samples. Both conserved end residues are part of each CDR3. D genes are given only for firm matches. For some rows the clone size is stated as once, few or many, or as a class when expanded; others skip it.

CDR3 protein	CDR3 DNA	V gene	J gene	clone size	D gene
CASSQPYRENTEAFF	TGCGCCAGCAGCCAGCCATACAGAGAGAACACTGAAGCTTTCTTT	TRBV4-1	TRBJ1-1	NA	NA
CASNLRQGGATEAFF	TGCGCCAGCAACCTTCGACAGGGTGGGGCCACTGAAGCTTTCTTT	TRBV5-1	TRBJ1-1	NA	TRBD1
CAISETGLAGYNEQFF	TGTGCCATCAGTGAGACGGGACTAGCGGGGTACAATGAGCAGTTCTTC	TRBV10-3	TRBJ2-1	NA	TRBD2
CASSVETPSHGYTF	TGTGCCAGCAGTGTGGAGACACCTTCGCACGGCTACACCTTC	TRBV2	TRBJ1-2	few	NA
CSVDRRETQYF	TGCAGCGTTGACAGGAGGGAGACCCAGTACTTC	TRBV29-1	TRBJ2-5	NA	NA
CASSLDWGNEKLFF	TGTGCCAGCAGCTTAGATTGGGGAAATGAAAAACTGTTTTTT	TRBV7-2	TRBJ1-4	NA	NA
CARSLGLAGSETQYF	TGTGCCAGAAGCTTGGGACTAGCGGGAAGCGAGACCCAGTACTTC	TRBV5-3	TRBJ2-5	NA	TRBD2
CSATSTDTQYF	TGCAGTGCTACTAGCACAGATACGCAGTATTTT	TRBV20-1	TRBJ2-3	NA	NA
CASSLGSGTSTDTQYF	TGCGCCAGCAGCTTGGGGAGCGGTACTAGCACAGATACGCAGTATTTT	TRBV5-1	TRBJ2-3	NA	NA
CASSLGGADTEAFF	TGTGCCAGCAGCTTAGGGGGCGCCGACACTGAAGCTTTCTTT	TRBV11-2	TRBJ1-1	NA	NA
CASSPLADNEQFF	TGTGCCAGCTCACCACTAGCGGACAATGAGCAGTTCTTC	TRBV18	TRBJ2-1	NA	NA
CASPQGAPHTEAFF	TGTGCCAGCCCCCAGGGGGCCCCTCACACTGAAGCTTTCTTT	TRBV2	TRBJ1-1	NA	TRBD1
CSASQGVNTEAFF	TGCAGCGCTTCACAGGGGGTAAACACTGAAGCTTTCTTT	TRBV29-1	TRBJ1-1	once	TRBD1
CASSSRQSTDTQYF	TGTGCCAGCAGCTCCCGACAGAGCACAGATACGCAGTATTTT	TRBV7-9	TRBJ2-3	NA	NA
CAWSPGNGREAFF	TGTGCCTGGAGTCCCGGGAACGGTCGTGAAGCTTTCTTT	TRBV30	TRBJ1-1	NA	NA
CASSLAGPGNTIYF	TGTGCCAGCAGTTTAGCAGGGCCCGGAAACACCATATATTTT	TRBV28	TRBJ1-3	NA	NA
CSVERQAFTPGTEAFF	TGCAGCGTTGAACGGCAGGCGTTTACTCCGGGCACTGAAGCTTTCTTT	TRBV29-1	TRBJ1-1	NA	NA
CASSLAYEQYF	TGTGCCAGCAGTCTCGCCTACGAGCAGTACTTC	TRBV28	TRBJ2-7	NA	NA
CASSQGLAGVGLFEQYF	TGTGCCAGCAGTCAGGGACTAGCGGGAGTGGGGTTATTCGAGCAGTACTTC	TRBV7-2	TRBJ2-7	NA	TRBD2
CASSEASGAGEQYF	TGTGCCAGCAGTGAAGCCTCCGGGGCTGGGGAGCAGTACTTC	TRBV6-1	TRBJ2-7	NA	NA
CAWEGGLAGTGELFF	TGTGCCTGGGAGGGGGGGCTAGCGGGAACCGGGGAGCTGTTTTTT	TRBV30	TRBJ2-2	NA	TRBD2
CALAGRSFSYEQYF	TGTGCCCTAGCGGGCAGGTCCTTCTCCTACGAGCAGTACTTC	TRBV6-4	TRBJ2-7	NA	TRBD2
CASSLLNQPQHF	TGTGCCAGCAGCCTACTGAATCAGCCCCAGCATTTT	TRBV28	TRBJ1-5	NA	NA
CATSRGDNGDEQYF	TGCGCCACTTCCAGGGGGGACAATGGCGACGAGCAGTACTTC	TRBV10-1	TRBJ2-7	NA	NA
CASSPQGNTDTQYF	TGTGCCAGCAGCCCACAGGGGAACACAGATACGCAGTATTTT	TRBV13	TRBJ2-3	once	TRBD1
CASSAALAGGSYNEQFF	TGTGCCAGTAGTGCGGCCCTAGCGGGAGGGTCCTACAATGAGCAGTTCTTC	TRBV19	TRBJ2-1	NA	TRBD2
CATTGANQPQHF	TGTGCCACCACAGGAGCTAATCAGCCCCAGCATTTT	TRBV6-6	TRBJ1-5	few	NA
CASSLTGTTYEQYF	TGTGCCAGCAGCTTAACGGGTACCACTTACGAGCAGTACTTC	TRBV11-2	TRBJ2-7	NA	NA
CASSPGLAGGATADTQYF	TGTGCCAGCAGCCCGGGACTAGCGGGAGGAGCAACAGCAGATACGCAGTATTTT	TRBV11-3	TRBJ2-3	NA	TRBD2
CASSFSFNQPQHF	TGTGCCAGCAGCTTCTCGTTCAATCAGCCCCAGCATTTT	TRBV7-3	TRBJ1-5	NA	NA
CASSEGGVSYEQYF	TGTGCCAGCAGTGAAGGGGGAGTATCCTACGAGCAGTACTTC	TRBV2	TRBJ2-7	NA	NA
CASSSPDRAYNEQFF	TGTGCCAGCAGTTCCCCAGACAGGGCCTACAATGAGCAGTTCTTC	TRBV28	TRBJ2-1	NA	TRBD1
CSVGRGRYEQYF	TGCAGCGTTGGCAGGGGGCGCTACGAGCAGTACTTC	TRBV29-1	TRBJ2-7	NA	TRBD1
CAWSVGLGGNLPGEQYF	TGTGCCTGGAGTGTGGGGTTAGGGGGAAACCTACCAGGGGAGCAGTACTTC	TRBV30	TRBJ2-7	NA	NA
CASSQGAGSGVRYEQYF	TGCGCCAGCAGCCAAGGAGCGGGCAGCGGGGTCCGCTACGAGCAGTACTTC	TRBV4-3	TRBJ2-7	many	TRBD2
CASSEVGTGQSPQHF	TGTGCCAGCAGTGAAGTGGGGACAGGGCAGTCGCCCCAGCATTTT	TRBV2	TRBJ1-5	NA	TRBD1
CASSLSIGSYNEQFF	TGTGCCAGCAGTTTATCGATAGGGTCCTACAATGAGCAGTTCTTC	TRBV28	TRBJ2-1	NA	NA
CASSELAFQYF	TGTGCCAGCAGTGAGTTGGCGTTCCAGTACTTC	TRBV2	TRBJ2-7	NA	NA
CASSFGTSGPRAGNEQFF	TGTGCCAGCAGCTTTGGGACTAGCGGGCCAAGGGCCGGCAATGAGCAGTTCTTC	TRBV7-2	TRBJ2-1	NA	TRBD2
CASTQNNYGYTF	TGTGCCAGCACCCAGAATAACTATGGCTACACCTTC	TRBV28	TRBJ1-2	NA	NA
CASSLIASVASTQYF	TGCGCCAGCAGCTTGATTGCTAGCGTAGCCTCGACCCAGTACTTC	TRBV5-1	TRBJ2-5	NA	NA
CASSLIGVHEQYF	TGTGCCAGCAGTTTAATAGGGGTCCACGAGCAGTACTTC	TRBV27	TRBJ2-7	NA	NA
CASRLAGYQETQYF	TGTGCCAGCAGACTAGCGGGGTACCAAGAGACCCAGTACTTC	TRBV2	TRBJ2-5	NA	TRBD2
CASSLETGAEAFF	TGTGCCAGCAGCTTAGAGACAGGGGCTGAAGCTTTCTTT	TRBV11-3	TRBJ1-1	NA	TRBD1
CASSFTGTVSTDTQYF	TGCGCCAGCAGCTTCACCGGGACGGTGAGCACAGATACGCAGTATTTT	TRBV5-1	TRBJ2-3	NA	NA
CASSLAGQHTEAFF	TGTGCCAGCAGCTTAGCGGGACAGCACACTGAAGCTTTCTTT	TRBV5-6	TRBJ1-1	NA	TRBD1
CASSLRREAGELFF	TGTGCCAGCAGCTTGCGCAGGGAGGCCGGGGAGCTGTTTTTT	TRBV5-8	TRBJ2-2	NA	NA